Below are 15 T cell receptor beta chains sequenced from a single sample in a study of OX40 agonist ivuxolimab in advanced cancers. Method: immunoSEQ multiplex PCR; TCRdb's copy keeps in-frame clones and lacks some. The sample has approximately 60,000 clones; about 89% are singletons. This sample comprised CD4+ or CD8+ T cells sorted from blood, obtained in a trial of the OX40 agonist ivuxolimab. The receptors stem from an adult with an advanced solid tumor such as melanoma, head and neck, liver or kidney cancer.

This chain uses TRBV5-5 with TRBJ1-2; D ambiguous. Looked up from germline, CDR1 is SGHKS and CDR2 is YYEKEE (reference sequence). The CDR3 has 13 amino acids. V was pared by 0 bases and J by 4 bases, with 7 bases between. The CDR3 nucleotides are TGTGCCAGCAGCTTGGCGGGGTCCTATGGCTACACCTTC. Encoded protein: CASSLAGSYGYTF.

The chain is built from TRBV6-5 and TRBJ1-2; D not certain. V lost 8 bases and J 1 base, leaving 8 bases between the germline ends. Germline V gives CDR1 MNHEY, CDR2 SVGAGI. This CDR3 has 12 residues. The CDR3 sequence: CASGRINYGYTF. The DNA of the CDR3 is TGTGCCAGCGGACGGATTAACTATGGCTACACCTTC.

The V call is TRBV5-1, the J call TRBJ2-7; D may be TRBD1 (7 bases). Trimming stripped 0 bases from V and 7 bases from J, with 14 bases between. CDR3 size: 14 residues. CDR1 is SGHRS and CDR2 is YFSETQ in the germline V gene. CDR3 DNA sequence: TGCGCCAGCAGCTTGGGCGGGACAGCTAAAGAGCAGTACTTC. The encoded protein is CASSLGGTAKEQYF.

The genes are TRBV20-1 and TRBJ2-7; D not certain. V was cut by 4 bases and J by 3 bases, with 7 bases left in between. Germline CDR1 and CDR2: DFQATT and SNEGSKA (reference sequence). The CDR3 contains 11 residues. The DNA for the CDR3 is TGCAGTGCTACAGGAAACTACGAGCAGTACTTC. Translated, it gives CSATGNYEQYF.

CDR3 residues: CASSPWDGSSYNEQFF. The CDR3 DNA reads as TGTGCCAGCAGCCCCTGGGACGGATCCTCCTACAATGAGCAGTTCTTC. The chain uses TRBV5-5 and TRBJ2-1; the D gene could be TRBD1 or TRBD2 (5 bases each). Germline V gives CDR1 SGHKS, CDR2 YYEKEE (reference sequence). CDR3 size: 16 residues. Trimming removed 4 bases from V and 0 bases from J, with 14 bases in between.

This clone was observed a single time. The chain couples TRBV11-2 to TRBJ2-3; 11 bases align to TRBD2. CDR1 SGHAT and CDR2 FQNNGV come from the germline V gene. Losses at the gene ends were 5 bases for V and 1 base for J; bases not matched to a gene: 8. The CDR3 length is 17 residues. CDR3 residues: CASSHLRLAGRTDTQYF. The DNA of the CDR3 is TGTGCCAGCAGCCACCTCCGACTAGCGGGACGCACAGATACGCAGTATTTT.

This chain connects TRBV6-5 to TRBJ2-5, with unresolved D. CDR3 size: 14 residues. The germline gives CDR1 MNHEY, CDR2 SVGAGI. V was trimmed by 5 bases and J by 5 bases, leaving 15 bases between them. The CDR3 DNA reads TGTGCCAGCAGTGAACTTGCCCTGCCCGAGACCCAGTACTTC. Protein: CASSELALPETQYF.

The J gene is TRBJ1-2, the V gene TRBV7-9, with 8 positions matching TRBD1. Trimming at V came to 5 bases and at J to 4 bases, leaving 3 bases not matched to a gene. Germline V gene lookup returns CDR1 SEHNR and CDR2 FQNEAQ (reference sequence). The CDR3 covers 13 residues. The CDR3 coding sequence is TGTGCCAGCAGCCCGGGACAGGCCTATGGCTACACCTTC. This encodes CASSPGQAYGYTF.

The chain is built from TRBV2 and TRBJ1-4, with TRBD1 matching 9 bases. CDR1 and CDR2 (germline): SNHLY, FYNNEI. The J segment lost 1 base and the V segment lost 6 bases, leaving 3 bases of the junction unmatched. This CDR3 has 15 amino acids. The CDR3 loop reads CASRGQGQTNEKLFF. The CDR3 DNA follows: TGTGCCAGCAGGGGACAGGGACAAACTAATGAAAAACTGTTTTTT.

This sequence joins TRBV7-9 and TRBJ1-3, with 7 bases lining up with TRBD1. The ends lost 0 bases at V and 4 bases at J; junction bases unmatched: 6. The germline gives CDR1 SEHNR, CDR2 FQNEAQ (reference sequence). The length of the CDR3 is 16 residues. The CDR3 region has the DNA TGTGCCAGCAGCTTAGCAAAGACAGGGAAAGGAAACACCATATATTTT. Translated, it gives CASSLAKTGKGNTIYF.

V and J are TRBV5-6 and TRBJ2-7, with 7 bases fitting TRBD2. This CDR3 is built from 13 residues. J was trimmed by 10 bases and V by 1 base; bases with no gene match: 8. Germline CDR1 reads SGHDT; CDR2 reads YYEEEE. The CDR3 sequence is CASSLSGGAFQYF. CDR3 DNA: TGTGCCAGCAGCTTGTCGGGGGGAGCTTTTCAGTACTTC.

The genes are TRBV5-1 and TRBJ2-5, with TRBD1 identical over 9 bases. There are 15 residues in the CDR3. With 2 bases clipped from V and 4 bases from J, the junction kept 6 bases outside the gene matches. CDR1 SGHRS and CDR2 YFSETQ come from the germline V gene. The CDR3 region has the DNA TGCGCCAGCAGCTTTGGGACAGGGACGGGAGAGACCCAGTACTTC. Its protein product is CASSFGTGTGETQYF.

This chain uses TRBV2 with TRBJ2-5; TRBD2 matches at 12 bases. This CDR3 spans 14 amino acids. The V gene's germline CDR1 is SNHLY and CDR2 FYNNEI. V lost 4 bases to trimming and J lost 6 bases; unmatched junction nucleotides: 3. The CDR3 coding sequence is TGTGCCAGCAGTGGACTAGCGGGAGTAAAGACCCAGTACTTC. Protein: CASSGLAGVKTQYF.

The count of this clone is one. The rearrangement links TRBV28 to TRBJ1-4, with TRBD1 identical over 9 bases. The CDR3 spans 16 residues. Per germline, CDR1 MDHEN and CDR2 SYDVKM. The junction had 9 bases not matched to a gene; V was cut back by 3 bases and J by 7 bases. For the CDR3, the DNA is TGTGCCAGCAGTTTGAACTCCGGGACAGGGATTGAAAAACTGTTTTTT. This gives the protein CASSLNSGTGIEKLFF.

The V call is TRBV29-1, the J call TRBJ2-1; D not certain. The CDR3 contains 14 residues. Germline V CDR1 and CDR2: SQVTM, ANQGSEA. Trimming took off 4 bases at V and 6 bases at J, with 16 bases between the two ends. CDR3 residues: CSVGFWSSPNEQFF. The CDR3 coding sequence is TGCAGCGTTGGCTTTTGGTCATCCCCCAATGAGCAGTTCTTC.